This TCR beta chain was recovered during a study of T cells after posttransplantation cyclophosphamide (dated by TCRdb to the mid-2010s). With regard to the full study: T cell repertoire reconstitution was tracked by TRB sequencing after myeloablative bone marrow transplantation in which posttransplantation cyclophosphamide was used as GVHD prophylaxis. In 3 patients, TRB sequencing was also performed on up to 3 more blood samples taken 2 to 5.2 years after transplant, and in several patients, pretransplant blood was also TRB-sequenced. Public TRB sequences were queried against a database of over 3,000 sequences associated with responses to pathogens, tumor antigens, self-antigens and alloantigens. Antigen receptor sequencing covered samples from 30 to 45 PTCy-treated patients and 15 to 20 of their related bone marrow donors. Blood from all 35 or so PTCy patients with 1-year posttransplant specimens was subjected to TRB sequencing. TRA and TRB clonality were tightly correlated in 9 or 10 samples, so subsequent TCR analyses focused on TRB only.

Remarks on this clone: Its recognized antigen is unknown. No quality values exist for individual bases; no much larger clone is one base distant.

V loses 2 bases, J loses 2 bases, and the germline ends lie 13 bases apart. The germline V gene gives CDR1 as MNHNS and CDR2 as SASEGT. The CDR3 sequence holds 15 residues, the cysteine and phenylalanine included. Kept here is only the CDR3 DNA, which spans 45 bases and is read in frame from base 1. Study-level results and caveats: The TRB repertoires of T cells infiltrating skin or GI tract showed only limited overlap with the TRB repertoires of T cells in blood. Across around 40 patients, TRB clonality was highly associated with recipient CMV seropositivity and CMV reactivation, and diversity in PTCy patients was similar to diversity in CNI/methotrexate controls. Donor-recipient similarity was low at 1-2 months but increased during the first year, and donor CD8+ memory clones often dominated later blood repertoires.

Genomic DNA was the input for TRB sequencing, which was run either with the immunoSEQ assay at survey resolution or with the hsTCRB kit. As for the authors' bioinformatics: The immunoSEQ software was used for initial read processing, and the LymphoSeq R package was used for repertoire analyses. For each TRB dataset, clonality was calculated as 1 minus normalized Shannon entropy, and the Gini coefficient was computed as well. Phenotypes of unsorted samples were inferred by mapping TRB sequences from sorted subsets of the recipient or donor onto unsorted samples of the same recipient. TCRdb limited this immuneACCESS table to in-frame rearrangements with V and J called. A share of clones is missing; checked studies link under half to unresolved V genes, and the rest is unexplained. For V, J and clone size, that table is used; D and trimming come from the DNA. This sample lists tens of thousands of clones; just over 90% were detected once. Around 3.1% of the sample rests with the top ten.

Peripheral blood samples were provided by related bone marrow donors on the day of marrow donation. Peripheral blood and bone marrow mononuclear cells were isolated by Ficoll-Hypaque density centrifugation and were cryopreserved. The source material was PBMCs. The receptor was isolated from a woman in her twenties or thirties in good health and a related stem cell transplant donor. The chain uses TRBV6-1 and TRBJ2-7; too little of a D gene remains to name it. The CDR3 protein sequence reads: CASSEYGYPTYEQYF. The nucleotide sequence is given as TGTGCCAGCAGTGAATATGGGTACCCGACCTACGAGCAGTACTTC.